A selection of T cell receptor beta chains follows, all from one sample in a study of T cell responses to AZD1222 COVID-19 vaccine. TCRdb keeps only in-frame clones here, not all; method: immunoSEQ multiplex PCR. The table includes roughly 120,000 clones, over 90% detected once. This sample comprised peripheral blood, obtained 28 days after the second AZD1222 dose. Every receptor here comes from an adult who received the AZD1222 COVID-19 vaccine. The CDR3 runs from the conserved cysteine through the conserved F or W. Fields, in order: V gene, CDR3 length, J gene, CDR3 protein.

V: TRBV28
length: 17
J: TRBJ2-7
CDR3: CASSSLRRGFPHYEQYF

V: TRBV3-1/TRBV3-2
length: 11
J: TRBJ2-3
CDR3: CASSRRDTQYF

V: TRBV18
length: 12
J: TRBJ2-3
CDR3: CASSQGTDTQYF

V: TRBV5-1
length: 16
J: TRBJ2-3
CDR3: CASSLVGTSGADTQYF

V: TRBV5-1
length: 14
J: TRBJ2-3
CDR3: CASSAGSFTDTQYF

V: TRBV18
length: 16
J: TRBJ1-2
CDR3: CASSPLGDRVNYGYTF

V: TRBV12-3/TRBV12-4
length: 12
J: TRBJ2-3
CDR3: CASKRDGDTQYF

V: TRBV7-8
length: 14
J: TRBJ1-1
CDR3: CASSLAAKGTEAFF

V: TRBV4-1
length: 16
J: TRBJ1-2
CDR3: CASSRNRDGSNYGYTF

V: TRBV5-6
length: 19
J: TRBJ2-2
CDR3: CASSLWGKDSPENTGELFF

V: TRBV29-1
length: 14
J: TRBJ2-7
CDR3: CSVGPRQGANEQYF

V: TRBV5-1
length: 15
J: TRBJ1-2
CDR3: CASSTTGQALNGYTF

V: TRBV2
length: 11
J: TRBJ1-2
CDR3: CASSEDYGYTF

V: TRBV6-5
length: 13
J: TRBJ1-5
CDR3: CASVREGSQPQHF

V: TRBV6-5
length: 15
J: TRBJ1-5
CDR3: CASSYRGGPNQPQHF

V: TRBV7-8
length: 13
J: TRBJ1-2
CDR3: CASSLAGGNGYTF

V: TRBV7-7
length: 16
J: TRBJ1-1
CDR3: CASSRRTGTPYTEAFF

V: TRBV28
length: 16
J: TRBJ2-2
CDR3: CASRTDGGPNTGELFF

V: TRBV25-1
length: 14
J: TRBJ1-1
CDR3: CASSEVAANTEAFF

V: TRBV13
length: 14
J: TRBJ1-1
CDR3: CASSFGGPGTEAFF

V: TRBV12-3/TRBV12-4
length: 12
J: TRBJ2-5
CDR3: CASSLSQETQYF

V: TRBV3-1/TRBV3-2
length: 14
J: TRBJ1-5
CDR3: CASSRASSNQPQHF

V: TRBV6-5
length: 15
J: TRBJ2-5
CDR3: CASSYRAGGPETQYF

V: TRBV6-2/TRBV6-3
length: 16
J: TRBJ2-3
CDR3: CASSPLAGLSTDTQYF

V: TRBV2
length: 13
J: TRBJ2-1
CDR3: CASSESGDNEQFF

V: TRBV6-6
length: 16
J: TRBJ1-6
CDR3: CASSYSKGQGHSPLHF